This is a list of T cell receptor beta chains from one sample in a study of CD8 T cells in ankylosing spondylitis. TCRdb independently ran MiXCR on the 5' RACE reads; one entry per CDR3 protein. The sample lists about 840,000 distinct CDR3 sequences, over 9.5% occurring once. The sequenced sample consisted of blood, either unsorted or a sorted T cell fraction (not recorded which). The receptor source for this set is a male donor with ankylosing spondylitis. Both conserved end residues are part of each CDR3. The order of the fields is J gene, D gene, clone size, V gene, CDR3 DNA, CDR3 protein. A D gene is named only where the DNA matches it firmly. Clone size is given for some rows only: seen once, a few or many times, or a class if the clone is expanded.

>TRBJ2-1|TRBD2|few|TRBV11-2
TGTGCCAGCAGCTCCCTCAAGAGCGGGAGTTTCCCCTACAATGAGCAGTTCTTC
CASSSLKSGSFPYNEQFF
>TRBJ2-3|NA|few|TRBV11-2
TGTGCCACCAAGATTGGATTGGGGAACACAGATACGCAGTATTTT
CATKIGLGNTDTQYF
>TRBJ1-1|NA|many|TRBV20-1
TGCAGTGCTAGGGGGCCGAACACTGAAGCTTTCTTT
CSARGPNTEAFF
>TRBJ2-7|TRBD2|few|TRBV11-2
TGTGCCAGCAGCTTGAGTCCCGCGGGGGACCCAAACTCCTACGAGCAGTACTTC
CASSLSPAGDPNSYEQYF
>TRBJ2-7|NA|NA|TRBV4-1
TGCGCCAGCAGCCTCGCAATCGGGTTCTACGAGCAGTACTTC
CASSLAIGFYEQYF
>TRBJ1-2|NA|NA|TRBV20-1
TGCAGTGCTTACTCCCCGAAAAACTATGGCTACACCTTC
CSAYSPKNYGYTF
>TRBJ2-1|NA|few|TRBV10-3
TGTGCCATCAGTGAGGGCAGGGTTGATGAGCAGTTCTTC
CAISEGRVDEQFF
>TRBJ2-1|TRBD1|few|TRBV6-1
TGTGCCAGCAGTCGGGACAGGGTGTACAATGAGCAGTTCTTC
CASSRDRVYNEQFF
>TRBJ2-4|NA|NA|TRBV7-9
TGTGCCAGCAGCTTAGACTCGATTCAGTACTTC
CASSLDSIQYF
>TRBJ2-1|NA|NA|TRBV12-5
TGTGCTAGTGGCTGGGACGTTAATGAGCAGTTCTTC
CASGWDVNEQFF
>TRBJ1-5|NA|few|TRBV6-2/TRBV6-3
TGTGCCAGCAGACCCGGAGGGACGGCTCAGCCCCAGCATTTT
CASRPGGTAQPQHF
>TRBJ2-7|NA|NA|TRBV5-1
TGCGCCAGCAGCTTGGACCCTCAGGGTTTCTACGAGCAGTACTTC
CASSLDPQGFYEQYF
>TRBJ2-6|NA|many|TRBV29-1
TGCAGCGTTGTTGGGGACATAATCTCTGGGGCCAACGTCCTGACTTTC
CSVVGDIISGANVLTF
>TRBJ2-2|TRBD1|many|TRBV20-1
TGCAGTGCGGGGACAGCTTTGAGCACCGGGGAGCTGTTTTTT
CSAGTALSTGELFF
>TRBJ2-7|TRBD1|few|TRBV5-1
TGCGCCAGCAGCCAGGACAGGGGGACCCTTAGCTCCTACGAGCAGTACTTC
CASSQDRGTLSSYEQYF
>TRBJ2-1|NA|NA|TRBV6-1
TGTGCCAGTCGGGCCGGAGCTGATTACAATGAGCAGTTCTTC
CASRAGADYNEQFF
>TRBJ2-7|NA|NA|TRBV27
TGTGCCAGCAGTCCTAGGGACGAGGTCTACGAGCAGTACTTC
CASSPRDEVYEQYF
>TRBJ2-3|TRBD1|few|TRBV10-3
TGTGCCATCGCCGGACAGGTTAACACAGATACGCAGTATTTT
CAIAGQVNTDTQYF
>TRBJ2-7|NA|NA|TRBV6-7
TGTGCCAGCAGTTACTCGACGGAGCGCCATGCGGGAGAGCAGTACTTC
CASSYSTERHAGEQYF
>TRBJ2-7|NA|NA|TRBV20-1
TGCAGTGCTGGGCAGAACGAGCAGTACTTC
CSAGQNEQYF
>TRBJ2-3|NA|few|TRBV4-2
TGTGCCAGCAGCCACCCGGACACCACAGATACGCAGTATTTT
CASSHPDTTDTQYF
>TRBJ2-7|NA|NA|TRBV3-1
TGTGCCAGCAGCCAAGATAGGGGATACGGCGGGCAGTACTTC
CASSQDRGYGGQYF
>TRBJ1-4|NA|many|TRBV7-2
TGTGCCAGCAGCTACAACAGGGCGGGTGAAAAACTGTTTTTT
CASSYNRAGEKLFF
>TRBJ1-5|NA|few|TRBV15
TGTGCCACCAGCAGCCGACTGGGGGATCAGCCCCAGCATTTT
CATSSRLGDQPQHF
>TRBJ2-3|NA|NA|TRBV9
TGTGCCAGCAGCGTAGTAGGACATACCACAGATACGCAGTATTTT
CASSVVGHTTDTQYF
>TRBJ1-5|NA|few|TRBV9
TGTGCCAGCAGCGTAGACAGGGAGAATCAGCCCCAGCATTTT
CASSVDRENQPQHF
>TRBJ1-1|NA|NA|TRBV7-2
TGTGCCAGCAGCGGGGGGAGGGTGGGAACTGAAGCTTTCTTT
CASSGGRVGTEAFF
>TRBJ2-1|TRBD1|few|TRBV7-3
TGTGCCAGCAGCTCCCAGGGGGCGGCGTACAATGAGCAGTTCTTC
CASSSQGAAYNEQFF
>TRBJ1-1|TRBD1|many|TRBV20-1
TGCAGCCTGGGACAGGGCGCCTCGGTGGACACTGAAGCTTTCTTT
CSLGQGASVDTEAFF
>TRBJ1-6|NA|few|TRBV20-1
TGCAGTGCTAGAGCGGCGGTGAATTCACCCCTCCACTTT
CSARAAVNSPLHF
>TRBJ2-1|NA|NA|TRBV9
TGTGCCAGCAGCCGCGGTGCGTCGGACTCCTACAATGAGCAGTTCTTC
CASSRGASDSYNEQFF
>TRBJ2-3|TRBD1|NA|TRBV5-4
TGTGCCAGCAGCGCGACAGGGAATAGCAGAGATACGCAGTATTTT
CASSATGNSRDTQYF
>TRBJ2-4|NA|few|TRBV19
TGTGCCAGTAGCGGGACCCCAGCCAAAAACATTCAGTACTTC
CASSGTPAKNIQYF
>TRBJ2-2|NA|NA|TRBV9
TGTGCCAACAGGCCCACTAGGCCTTACACCGGGGAGCTGTTTTTT
CANRPTRPYTGELFF
>TRBJ1-1|NA|NA|TRBV6-2/TRBV6-3
TGTGCCAGCAGTTACTCGACAGCTTCCACTGAAGCTTTCTTT
CASSYSTASTEAFF
>TRBJ1-2|NA|many|TRBV6-5
TGTGCCAGCAGTTACTCACGGGGAGGAGGCTATGGCTACACCTTC
CASSYSRGGGYGYTF
>TRBJ2-1|NA|NA|TRBV24-1
TGTGCCACCAGTGATTTAGGGGGTGCGGGGGCCTACAATGAGCAGTTCTTC
CATSDLGGAGAYNEQFF